This T cell receptor (beta chain) was sequenced for a study of CD8+CD57+ T cells in acquired aplastic anemia. Notes on the study in general: Significance was not reached for CD8+ Simpson's diversity between patients and controls. Found in both controls and patients were almost 30 CD8+ CDR3 sequences.

This clonotype was observed at least ten times. The target antigen is unknown. Profiling of TCR beta VDJ combinations and CDR3 sequences used genomic DNA as template. TCRdb ran MiXCR on the reads and lists one entry per CDR3 protein. The sample consists of about 160,000 distinct CDR3 sequences, around 45% of them appearing once. Sequencing was performed on sorted CD4+, CD8+, or CD8+CD57+ T cells (not recorded which) from PBMCs. This TCR derives from a human donor in good health.

The CDR3 DNA follows: TGTGCCAGCACCCAAGACGGGGCAGATACGCAGTATTTT. This translates into CASTQDGADTQYF. The chain links TRBV7-9 to TRBJ2-3; D might be TRBD2 (5 bases). Germline V gene lookup returns CDR1 SEHNR and CDR2 FQNEAQ (reference sequence). The CDR3 has 13 amino acids. V gave up 7 bases and J gave up 4 bases, with 12 bases separating them.